The source of this TCR beta chain is a study of shared clonotypes between healthy human individuals. Study findings and constraints: Generation probabilities were higher for clonotypes shared across all four sorted-subset donors than for unshared ones. Naive subsets tended to show greater estimated richness than memory subsets.

A note on this clone: The antigen is undetermined.

Measured with immunoSEQ multiplex PCR; TCRdb has only the in-frame clones, and not every one. Of under 2,500,000 clones listed, roughly 95% are singletons. Unmatched junction bases numbered 4, after V lost 5 bases and J lost 3 bases. Per germline, CDR1 SEHNR and CDR2 FQNEAQ (reference sequence). The CDR3 contains 16 residues. The V gene is TRBV7-9, the J gene TRBJ2-1; 13 bases fit TRBD2. The source material was naive CD4+ T cells sorted from blood. Subset defined: CD45RA+ positively selected. This TCR derives from a man in his late teens or twenties in good health. CDR3 sequence: CASSRRLAGGYNEQFF. The DNA for the CDR3 is TGTGCCAGCAGCAGACGACTAGCGGGGGGCTACAATGAGCAGTTCTTC.